This is a list of T cell receptor beta chains from one sample in a study of shared clonotypes between healthy human individuals. Sequenced by immunoSEQ multiplex PCR; TCRdb stores in-frame clones only, minus some. This table has more than 1,200,000 clones, approximately 98.5% appearing once. The sequencing sample was made of naive CD4+ T cells sorted from blood. Receptors originate from a man aged 30 to 45 in good health. The CDR3 runs from the conserved cysteine through the conserved F or W. Each record gives: CDR3 length, V gene, CDR3 protein.

11 | TRBV28 | CASKGGLGYTF
15 | TRBV5-1 | CASSPDRMGGNEQFF
13 | TRBV30 | CAFRVTAGQPQHF
11 | TRBV7-9 | CASSSEAGGFF
14 | TRBV18 | CASSLGQRTYEQYF
18 | TRBV7-2 | CASSFPIAGNLAKNIQYF
17 | TRBV7-6 | CASSPTTGLAGAYEQYF
12 | TRBV28 | CASTGVNTEAFF
16 | TRBV28 | CASSSLRLADYNEQFF
10 | TRBV28 | CAFWGYEQYF
15 | TRBV6-1 | CASSVQGRGGDTQYF
16 | TRBV6-1 | CASSDWGGAKKDEQYF
15 | TRBV7-3 | CASSLTGDRKETQYF
19 | TRBV5-1 | CASRLVVGGPSGLTDTQYF
12 | TRBV5-1 | CASSLGADTQYF
16 | TRBV4-3 | CASSHLRSGWPGELFF
17 | TRBV5-1 | CASSLLGGKRENTEAFF
15 | TRBV5-1 | CASSVTSTPIETQYF
16 | TRBV7-2 | CASSLSSGGSSYEQYF
14 | TRBV6-6 | CASRWTGSDTEAFF
15 | TRBV11-2 | CASSPLAGAYNEQFF
12 | TRBV28 | CASSLQSYEQYF
14 | TRBV15 | CATSSLGPQETQYF
13 | TRBV10-1 | CASSDNSPDTQYF
13 | TRBV7-8 | CASSPRGTGELFF
18 | TRBV9 | CASSVDTDRGLLSYEQYF
14 | TRBV28 | CASSLLGQADEQYF
13 | TRBV14 | CASSQVVGGELFF
15 | TRBV6-6 | CASSHTPTGSEKLFF
13 | TRBV7-3 | CASSPSGAGELFF
14 | TRBV5-1 | CASSSGTNHYEQYF
13 | TRBV18 | CASSPPLIGELFF
15 | TRBV7-3 | CASSLMPAGSYEQYF
15 | TRBV28 | CASSLSGGGSYGYTF
15 | TRBV4-1 | CASSRQLRDVYEQYF